Listed below are T cell receptor beta chains from one sample, sequenced in a study of T-cell memory formation after mild COVID-19. From the 5' RACE reads, TCRdb called clonotypes with MiXCR, one entry per CDR3 protein. The sample has about 600,000 distinct CDR3 sequences, approximately 21% seen once. The sample taken for sequencing was PBMCs or a T cell subset sorted from them (not recorded which). These receptors were collected from an adult woman who had mild COVID-19 (a few samples of this study predate the infection). Cell type and time point are not known. Both conserved end residues are part of each CDR3. A D gene is named only where the DNA matches it firmly. Clone size is shown for a subset of rows, as once, few, many or a class of expanded clone.

V gene	D gene	J gene	clone size	CDR3 protein	CDR3 DNA
TRBV5-1	-	TRBJ2-2	-	CASSARAGNTGELFF	TGCGCCAGCAGCGCTCGGGCGGGTAACACCGGGGAGCTGTTTTTT
TRBV5-5	TRBD1	TRBJ1-1	few	CASSRGTAIEAFF	TGTGCCAGCAGCCGCGGGACAGCCATCGAAGCTTTCTTT
TRBV14	-	TRBJ2-2	-	CASSKVAGLTGELFF	TGTGCCAGCAGCAAAGTGGCAGGGCTAACCGGGGAGCTGTTTTTT
TRBV9	-	TRBJ1-4	few	CASSVATNEKLFF	TGTGCCAGCAGCGTTGCAACTAATGAAAAACTGTTTTTT
TRBV7-9	TRBD2	TRBJ2-1	few	CASTLGLAAFF	TGTGCCAGCACCTTGGGACTAGCCGCGTTCTTC
TRBV4-3	-	TRBJ2-7	few	CASSQDRGGPEQYF	TGCGCCAGCAGCCAAGACAGGGGGGGGCCCGAGCAGTACTTC
TRBV20-1	-	TRBJ1-6	-	CSARQLGQPATNSPLHF	TGCAGTGCTAGACAGCTAGGACAGCCGGCTACTAATTCACCCCTCCACTTT
TRBV7-2	TRBD2	TRBJ2-2	few	CASSLSWREGVTGELFF	TGTGCCAGCAGCTTATCCTGGCGGGAGGGCGTAACCGGGGAGCTGTTTTTT
TRBV5-6	-	TRBJ1-2	-	CASSSTDYGYTF	TGTGCCAGCAGCTCGACGGACTACGGCTACACCTTC
TRBV29-1	-	TRBJ2-2	-	CSVVKEPTGELFF	TGCAGCGTTGTGAAAGAGCCCACCGGGGAGCTGTTTTTT
TRBV20-1	TRBD1	TRBJ2-5	-	CSARGLGQGDETQYF	TGCAGTGCTAGAGGACTGGGACAGGGGGACGAGACCCAGTACTTC
TRBV2	-	TRBJ2-6	-	CASSTGYGANVLTF	TGTGCCAGCAGCACAGGGTATGGGGCCAACGTCCTGACTTTC
TRBV5-1	TRBD1	TRBJ1-2	-	CASSSGQERPYGYTF	TGCGCCAGCAGCTCCGGACAGGAAAGGCCCTATGGCTACACCTTC
TRBV20-1	-	TRBJ2-7	few	CSALRGYEQYF	TGCAGTGCTCTCAGGGGCTACGAGCAGTACTTC
TRBV11-3	TRBD1	TRBJ2-6	few	CASSTGQAGANVLTF	TGTGCCAGCAGCACGGGACAGGCTGGGGCCAACGTCCTGACTTTC
TRBV6-1	TRBD2	TRBJ2-1	-	CASSEAGGSDEQFF	TGTGCCAGCAGTGAAGCTGGCGGGAGCGATGAGCAGTTCTTC
TRBV14	-	TRBJ2-7	few	CASWSTESYSYEQYF	TGTGCCAGCTGGAGTACAGAAAGCTATTCCTACGAGCAGTACTTC
TRBV6-6	-	TRBJ1-1	-	CASTRRGSNTEAFF	TGTGCCAGCACAAGAAGGGGGTCGAACACTGAAGCTTTCTTT
TRBV7-9	-	TRBJ2-7	-	CASSLAFDVYEQYF	TGTGCCAGCAGCTTAGCTTTCGACGTCTACGAGCAGTACTTC
TRBV7-3	-	TRBJ2-5	few	CASSPKGQETQYF	TGTGCCAGCAGCCCGAAGGGGCAAGAGACCCAGTACTTC
TRBV12-3/TRBV12-4	-	TRBJ1-2	-	CASSAGAEGYTF	TGTGCCAGCAGCGCGGGGGCGGAAGGCTACACCTTC
TRBV12-3/TRBV12-4	TRBD1	TRBJ1-5	many	CASSFDRDQPQHF	TGCGCCAGCAGCTTCGACAGGGATCAGCCCCAGCATTTT
TRBV12-3/TRBV12-4	TRBD1	TRBJ2-1	few	CASSFLTGGGNEQFF	TGTGCCAGCAGTTTTTTGACAGGGGGTGGCAATGAGCAGTTCTTC
TRBV7-9	-	TRBJ2-7	few	CASSLEPGRTSYEQYF	TGTGCCAGCAGCTTAGAGCCGGGGCGAACCTCCTACGAGCAGTACTTC
TRBV5-1	-	TRBJ2-7	many	CASSLGGRTYEQYF	TGCGCCAGCAGCTTGGGTGGCAGAACCTACGAGCAGTACTTC
TRBV7-9	-	TRBJ2-7	-	CASSFPPSGRNSYEQYF	TGTGCCAGCAGCTTCCCCCCCTCCGGGCGGAACTCCTACGAGCAGTACTTC
TRBV29-1	TRBD2	TRBJ2-3	-	CSAAGTSFDTQYF	TGCAGCGCTGCCGGGACTAGCTTCGATACGCAGTATTTT
TRBV11-1	TRBD2	TRBJ2-1	few	CASSLARLAGVGNEQFF	TGTGCCAGCAGCTTAGCCCGACTAGCGGGAGTGGGTAATGAGCAGTTCTTC